In its sample, the clone carrying this T cell receptor beta chain was seen a few times. Germline V gives CDR1 GTSNPN, CDR2 SVGIG (reference sequence). J lost 3 bases, V lost 2 bases, and 3 bases had no gene match. The CDR3 totals 13 residues. This sample was taken from a study of blood T cell repertoires in COVID-19. Sequenced by immunoSEQ multiplex PCR; TCRdb stores in-frame clones only, minus some. Among a few hundred thousand clones, 89% were seen once, and the ten largest hold 4% to 5%. The chain joins TRBV30 to TRBJ2-7, with 8 bases that match TRBD1. This sequence was found in a woman aged 40 to 50 who had recovered from COVID-19. Sequenced sample: peripheral blood. CDR3 region: CAWSLTGVYEQYF. The CDR3 DNA reads TGTGCCTGGAGTTTGACAGGGGTCTACGAGCAGTACTTC.